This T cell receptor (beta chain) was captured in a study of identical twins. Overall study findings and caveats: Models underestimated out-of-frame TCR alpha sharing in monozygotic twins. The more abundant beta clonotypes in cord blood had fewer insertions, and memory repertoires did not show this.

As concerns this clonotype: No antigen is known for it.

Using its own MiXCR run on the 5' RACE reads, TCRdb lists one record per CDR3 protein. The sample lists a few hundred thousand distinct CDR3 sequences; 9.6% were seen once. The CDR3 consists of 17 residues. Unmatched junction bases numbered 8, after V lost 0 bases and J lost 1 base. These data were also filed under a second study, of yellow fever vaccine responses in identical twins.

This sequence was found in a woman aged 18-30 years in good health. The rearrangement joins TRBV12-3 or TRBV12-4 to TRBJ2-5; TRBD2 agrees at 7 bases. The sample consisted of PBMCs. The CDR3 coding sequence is TGTGCCAGCAGTTTAGCGCTCCGGGGGGAACCCCAAGAGACCCAGTACTTC. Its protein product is CASSLALRGEPQETQYF.